This T cell receptor (beta chain) was documented in a study of T cell repertoires in cytomegalovirus infection. Across the study: Indications came from public TCR beta signatures; they pointed to CMV infection and to a matching HLA type. Notes on the study in general: Carriage of CMV together with the relevant HLA was identifiable through cumulative public TCR beta family frequency.

TCRdb reprocessed the reads with MiXCR, giving one entry per CDR3 protein. Among 400,000 to 600,000 distinct CDR3 sequences listed, about two fifths were seen once. The CDR3 runs 13 residues. Trimming shortened V by 6 bases and J by 5 bases, and 14 bases separated the two germline ends. The germline gives CDR1 SGHRS, CDR2 YFSETQ. This clonotype showed up just once. What it recognizes is unknown. Specimen: cultured PBMCs, collected from culture after CMV antigen stimulation. The TCR was taken from a human donor in good health (CMV status not recorded). Some clones in this sample may be carry-over from other donors' samples. This chain links TRBV5-1 with TRBJ1-1, with D possibly being TRBD1 (5 bases). This chain's CDR3 is CASTPAGVTEAFF. DNA for the CDR3: TGCGCCAGCACCCCGGCGGGGGTGACTGAAGCTTTCTTT.